The present TCR beta chain was sequenced within a study of identical twins. Whole-study results and caveats: Partial confounding of zero-insertion analyses by invariant MAIT and iNKT cells was possible. Twin sharing of out-of-frame TCR alpha was underestimated by models in monozygotic pairs.

From the 5' RACE reads, TCRdb called clonotypes with MiXCR, one entry per CDR3 protein. The sample has 300,000 to 350,000 distinct CDR3 sequences; about 12% are singletons. The CDR3 covers 13 residues. Trimming shortened V by 2 bases and J by 5 bases, and 9 bases separated the two germline ends. This clonotype was seen many times. Its antigen is not identified. These data are also associated with another study on yellow fever vaccine responses in identical twins.

The receptor was derived from a woman aged 18 to 35 in good health. Sequencing was carried out using CD8+ T cells sorted from blood. The rearrangement links TRBV12-3 or TRBV12-4 to TRBJ1-1; D is unclear. The CDR3 sequence: CASSLYGYTEAFF. CDR3 DNA sequence: TGTGCCAGCAGTTTATATGGGTATACTGAAGCTTTCTTT.